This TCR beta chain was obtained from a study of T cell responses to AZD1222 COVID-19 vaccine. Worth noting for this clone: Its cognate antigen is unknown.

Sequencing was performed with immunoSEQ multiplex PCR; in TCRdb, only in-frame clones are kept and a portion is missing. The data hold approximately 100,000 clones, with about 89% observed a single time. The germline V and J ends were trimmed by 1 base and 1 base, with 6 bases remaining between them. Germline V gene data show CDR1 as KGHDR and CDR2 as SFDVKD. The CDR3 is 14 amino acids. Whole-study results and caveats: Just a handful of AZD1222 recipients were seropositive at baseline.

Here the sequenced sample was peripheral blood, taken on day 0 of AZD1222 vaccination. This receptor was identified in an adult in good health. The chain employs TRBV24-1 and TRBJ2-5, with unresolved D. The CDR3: CATSDFDSQETQYF. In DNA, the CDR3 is TGTGCCACCAGTGATTTCGACTCCCAAGAGACCCAGTACTTC.